The clone carrying this T cell receptor (beta chain) was seen only a few times. This sample is drawn from a study of CD8+CD57+ T cells in acquired aplastic anemia. Genomic DNA acted as the template from which TCR beta VDJ combination and CDR3 sequence profiling were carried out. One entry per CDR3 protein, called by TCRdb with MiXCR from the reads. Of about 110,000 distinct CDR3 sequences listed, roughly 51% are singletons. Trimming shortened V by 3 bases and J by 5 bases, and 10 bases separated the two germline ends. This CDR3 is built from 13 residues. Germline V gives CDR1 LNHDA, CDR2 SQIVND (reference sequence).

This receptor was identified in a human donor in good health, serving as a control. The chain links TRBV19 to TRBJ1-1; the D gene is possibly TRBD1 (6 bases). The sample taken for sequencing was sorted CD4+, CD8+, or CD8+CD57+ T cells (not recorded which) from PBMCs. CDR3 DNA: TGTGCCAGTAGTATCCAGGGGCGTACTGAAGCTTTCTTT. It encodes CASSIQGRTEAFF.